This passage covers 19 T cell receptor beta chains from one sample sequenced in a study of blood T cell repertoires in COVID-19. The table came from immunoSEQ multiplex PCR; TCRdb's copy has only in-frame clones and leaves some out. There are about 140,000 clones in the sample; about three quarters occur only once, and about an eighth lies in the top ten. The sample taken for sequencing was peripheral blood. All receptors come from a man at least 80 years old with acute or convalescent COVID-19.

The CDR3 DNA reads as TGTGCCAGCAGCGCGGGTAGCGGGGGCCTTGGCAACGAGCAGTACTTC. Protein: CASSAGSGGLGNEQYF. The rearrangement joins TRBV5-4 to TRBJ2-7, with 9 bases fitting TRBD2. Trimming removed 4 bases from V and 5 bases from J; junction bases left unmatched: 13. Per germline, CDR1 SGHNT and CDR2 YYREEE (reference sequence). The CDR3 runs 16 residues.

This clone was picked up one time. The gene calls are TRBV9 and TRBJ1-5; no clear D gene. Looked up from germline, CDR1 is SGDLS and CDR2 is YYNGEE. CDR3 length equals 15 residues. The V end lost 2 bases, the J end lost 2 bases, and 11 bases lay between the germline ends. The CDR3 region is CASSVGGNGNQPQHF. The CDR3 nucleotides read TGTGCCAGCAGCGTCGGAGGGAACGGCAATCAGCCCCAGCATTTT.

The chain uses TRBV5-1 and TRBJ2-1; 7 bases are a match to TRBD2. The J segment lost 5 bases and the V segment lost 2 bases, leaving 7 bases of the junction unmatched. Germline V lookup: CDR1 SGHRS, CDR2 YFSETQ. The CDR3 has 15 residues. In DNA form, the CDR3 reads TGCGCCAGCAGCTTAGCGGGGACCGCCGACAATGAGCAGTTCTTC. It encodes CASSLAGTADNEQFF.

This clone was observed once. The chain links TRBV20-1 to TRBJ1-2; D is possibly TRBD1 (6 bases). CDR3 length: 12 residues. From germline, CDR1 is DFQATT and CDR2 SNEGSKA (reference sequence). V shed 3 bases and J shed 2 bases, with 7 bases lying between them. As DNA, the CDR3 is TGCAGTGCTAGTAGGGGGAACTATGGCTACACCTTC. Its translation: CSASRGNYGYTF.

The gene calls are TRBV15 and TRBJ2-7; the D gene is possibly TRBD2 (6 bases). Germline loops: CDR1 LNHNV, CDR2 YYDKDF (reference sequence). V was pared by 0 bases and J by 4 bases, with 10 bases between. There are 14 residues in the CDR3. CDR3 protein: CATSRDPGGYEQYF. As DNA, the CDR3 is TGTGCCACCAGCAGAGACCCCGGGGGTTACGAGCAGTACTTC.

V and J are TRBV5-6 and TRBJ1-1, with D perhaps matching TRBD1 (6 bases). V lost 5 bases, J lost 11 bases, and 19 bases lay in between. This CDR3 spans 13 amino acids. Germline V gene data show CDR1 as SGHDT and CDR2 as YYEEEE. The CDR3 nucleotides are TGTGCCAGCAGTCTGTTCAACAGGGAGGGCGCTTTCTTT. Amino acid sequence: CASSLFNREGAFF.

This clone has only a few counts. V gene TRBV7-2 combines with J gene TRBJ2-7; D may be TRBD1 (6 bases). The CDR3 runs to 15 residues. CDR1 is SGHTA and CDR2 is FQGNSA in the germline V gene. V was clipped by 5 bases and J by 3 bases, with 17 bases between them. The CDR3 nucleotides are TGTGCCAGCAGCCCCGGGGCGACAGGCATCTACGAGCAGTACTTC. As protein: CASSPGATGIYEQYF.

The V and J genes are TRBV18 and TRBJ2-3, with D perhaps matching TRBD2 (6 bases). The germline CDR1 and CDR2 sequences are KGHSH and LQKENI. The CDR3 extends over 15 amino acids. V gave up 3 bases and J gave up 3 bases, with 13 bases separating them. CDR3 in DNA: TGTGCCAGCTCACCGGGAGGACAAACTACAGATACGCAGTATTTT. This encodes CASSPGGQTTDTQYF. Full variable domain (outside the CDR3, taken from reference TRBV18 and TRBJ2-3): NAGVMQNPRHLVRRRGQEARLRCSPMKGHSHVYWYRQLPEEGLKFMVYLQKENIIDESGMPKERFSAEFPKEGPSILRIQQVVRGDSAAYFCASSPGGQTTDTQYFGPGTRLTVL.

This chain uses TRBV9 with TRBJ2-3; D is uncertain. Trimming stripped 4 bases from V and 0 bases from J, with 12 bases between. The CDR3 length is 15 residues. Germline V gene sequence: CDR1 SGDLS, CDR2 YYNGEE. CDR3 sequence: CASSPPARSTDTQYF. CDR3 DNA: TGTGCCAGCAGCCCTCCGGCGAGGAGCACAGATACGCAGTATTTT.

The rearrangement joins TRBV5-1 to TRBJ1-6; tentative D call: TRBD1 (5 bases). The CDR3 totals 15 residues. Germline CDR1 SGHRS, CDR2 YFSETQ. The V end lost 7 bases, the J end lost 5 bases, and 16 bases lay between the germline ends. The CDR3 DNA follows: TGCGCCAGCGCCGCCAGGGTGCTAGATAATTCACCCCTCCACTTT. Encoded protein: CASAARVLDNSPLHF.

The chain carries TRBV27 and TRBJ2-5; TRBD2 matches at 11 bases. In germline, CDR1 is MNHEY, CDR2 SMNVEV (reference sequence). The V segment lost 6 bases and the J segment 0 bases; nucleotides outside the gene matches: 6. The CDR3 is 16 residues long. The CDR3 DNA sequence: TGTGCCAGCAGCCGGGGGACTAGCGGATACCAAGAGACCCAGTACTTC. This codes for CASSRGTSGYQETQYF.

This chain uses TRBV6-6 with TRBJ2-7; possible D gene TRBD1, 5 bases. V lost 2 bases, J lost 5 bases, and 10 bases lay in between. From germline, CDR1 is MNHNY and CDR2 SVGAGI (reference sequence). This CDR3 has 13 amino acids. The CDR3 is CASSYEGDNEQYF. The CDR3 nucleotides are TGTGCCAGCAGTTACGAAGGGGATAACGAGCAGTACTTC.

The chain links TRBV19 to TRBJ2-6; 8 nucleotides agree with TRBD1. This CDR3 spans 18 amino acids. CDR1 is LNHDA, CDR2 SQIVND, per germline (reference sequence). V trimming: 4 bases; J trimming: 0 bases; junction bases outside the gene matches: 8. The CDR3 DNA reads TGTGCCAGTAGTACACCGGGACAGGCGGCCTCTGGGGCCAACGTCCTGACTTTC. It translates to CASSTPGQAASGANVLTF.

The rearrangement uses TRBV6-1 and TRBJ2-7, with a tentative D call TRBD1 (5 bases). Trimming stripped 1 base from V and 6 bases from J, with 13 bases between. Germline V gives CDR1 MNHNS, CDR2 SASEGT. The CDR3 loop spans 14 amino acids. CDR3 DNA: TGTGCCAGCAGTGAAGGGACACCCCCGGGCGAGCAGTACTTC. Its translation is CASSEGTPPGEQYF.

The chain carries TRBV10-3 and TRBJ1-5; D gene uncertain. This CDR3 region has 14 residues. Per germline, CDR1 ENHRY and CDR2 SYGVKD. The V end lost 0 bases, the J end lost 4 bases, and 7 bases lay between the germline ends. The CDR3 region has the DNA TGTGCCATCAGTGAGTCCTCGGGAAATCAGCCCCAGCATTTT. Translation: CAISESSGNQPQHF.

The J gene is TRBJ2-1, the V gene TRBV19; 11 bases match TRBD2. Germline V gene sequence: CDR1 LNHDA, CDR2 SQIVND (reference sequence). CDR3 length: 16 amino acids. J was trimmed by 4 bases and V by 6 bases; bases with no gene match: 8. Written as DNA, the CDR3 is TGTGCCAGTAGGAGGCTAGCGGGGGGATCTTACAATGAGCAGTTCTTC. Translating it yields CASRRLAGGSYNEQFF.

The genes are TRBV5-5 and TRBJ1-4; D call uncertain. The CDR3 is made up of 15 amino acids. Trimming left V 2 bases short and J 0 bases short, with 8 bases between. Germline CDR1 and CDR2: SGHKS and YYEKEE (reference sequence). This chain's CDR3 is CASSLNTATNEKLFF. In nucleotides, the CDR3 is TGTGCCAGCAGCTTAAACACCGCAACTAATGAAAAACTGTTTTTT.

This clone has only a few counts. The chain couples TRBV2 to TRBJ2-3, with D tentatively TRBD2 (5 bases). CDR1 SNHLY and CDR2 FYNNEI come from the germline V gene. The CDR3 length is 15 residues. V shed 1 base and J shed 1 base, with 9 bases lying between them. CDR3 residues: CASSEGRAGTDTQYF. The CDR3 nucleotides are TGTGCCAGCAGTGAAGGGCGGGCGGGCACAGATACGCAGTATTTT.

V is TRBV20-1 and J is TRBJ2-1; no firm D call. The CDR3 covers 11 residues. Trimming removed 5 bases from V and 10 bases from J, with 12 bases in between. Germline V gene sequence: CDR1 DFQATT, CDR2 SNEGSKA (reference sequence). For the CDR3, the DNA is TGCAGTGCTTCCCGGTCCCCAGAGCAGTTCTTC. It specifies CSASRSPEQFF.